This passage covers 29 T cell receptor beta chains from one sample sequenced in a study of vaccination effects on CD4 cells after COVID-19. Upon completion of around ten days in culture, CD4+ T cells were isolated. Infection dated between March and December 2020, before the Alpha, Beta and Delta variants reached the United States. Participants were given two doses of BNT162b2 or mRNA-1273 vaccine. Repertoires were generated with immunoSEQ multiplex PCR, while TCRdb's copy carries only in-frame clones and drops some. There are about 50,000 clones in the sample; 65% to 80% occur only once, and 5.4% lies in the top ten. The antigens of these receptors remain unknown. Sequencing used CD4+ T cells from PBMCs cultured without peptide, obtained after COVID-19 vaccination. These receptors were obtained from a human donor who had a prior SARS-CoV-2 infection.

The V call is TRBV6-5, the J call TRBJ2-3, with 13 bases identical to TRBD2. The CDR3 has 16 amino acids. The J segment lost 4 bases and the V segment lost 4 bases, leaving 5 bases of the junction unmatched. CDR1 is MNHEY and CDR2 is SVGAGI in the germline V gene. The CDR3 reads CASSSITSGGADTQYF. In DNA form, the CDR3 reads TGTGCCAGCAGTTCAATAACTAGCGGGGGGGCAGATACGCAGTATTTT.

The table lists this clone with a count of one. The rearrangement joins TRBV7-6 to TRBJ2-1; 13 bases fit TRBD2. The CDR3 is 18 amino acids. With V trimmed by 6 bases and J by 6 bases, 14 bases remained unmatched. Germline V gives CDR1 SGHVS, CDR2 FNYEAQ. This CDR3 reads CASSQSPGTSGTTNEQFF. Here the CDR3 DNA reads TGTGCCAGCAGTCAATCTCCCGGGACTAGCGGGACAACCAATGAGCAGTTCTTC. The full variable domain, in which reference TRBV7-6 and TRBJ2-1 provide the parts outside the CDR3, is GAGVSQSPRYKVTKRGQDVALRCDPISGHVSLYWYRQALGQGPEFLTYFNYEAQQDKSGLPNDRFSAERPEGSISTLTIQRTEQRDSAMYRCASSQSPGTSGTTNEQFFGPGTRLTVL.

This clone was counted a single time. The chain is built from TRBV7-9 and TRBJ1-2; 9 bases map to TRBD1. The CDR3 totals 14 residues. CDR1 is SEHNR and CDR2 is FQNEAQ in the germline V gene (reference sequence). V shed 7 bases, J shed 3 bases, and the junction held 6 bases outside the gene matches. The DNA of the CDR3 is TGTGCCAGCAACTACAGGGGGCGCGACTATGGCTACACCTTC. As protein: CASNYRGRDYGYTF.

This chain joins TRBV5-1 and TRBJ2-5; TRBD2 aligns across 14 bases. The CDR3 has 15 residues. J lost 5 bases, V lost 4 bases, and 4 bases had no gene match. Germline V gives CDR1 SGHRS, CDR2 YFSETQ. The CDR3, as DNA: TGCGCCAGCAGCCCGGGGACTAGCGGGGGCGAGACCCAGTACTTC. This codes for CASSPGTSGGETQYF.

The genes are TRBV5-1 and TRBJ2-7; D is uncertain. V gave up 0 bases and J gave up 6 bases, with 19 bases separating them. There are 16 residues in the CDR3. CDR1 and CDR2 (germline): SGHRS, YFSETQ. The CDR3 nucleotides read TGCGCCAGCAGCTTGGGATTTGCGCAGACCCCGGGCGAGCAGTACTTC. This gives the protein CASSLGFAQTPGEQYF.

The V gene is TRBV6-5, the J gene TRBJ2-7, with 11 positions matching TRBD1. Per germline, CDR1 MNHEY and CDR2 SVGAGI. J lost 4 bases, V lost 6 bases, and 8 bases had no gene match. The CDR3 consists of 15 residues. The CDR3 nucleotides are TGTGCCAGCAGCGACCCGGGACAGGGGGTGTACGAGCAGTACTTC. Protein: CASSDPGQGVYEQYF.

V is TRBV24-1 and J is TRBJ1-5; 9 positions agree with TRBD1. The trim removed 5 bases at V and 6 bases at J, leaving 10 bases unmatched. The CDR3 runs 16 residues. CDR1 is KGHDR and CDR2 is SFDVKD in the germline V gene. The CDR3 protein is CATSAPPGQGVQPQHF. In DNA, the CDR3 is TGTGCCACCAGTGCCCCCCCGGGACAGGGAGTTCAGCCCCAGCATTTT.

The chain uses TRBV6-4 and TRBJ1-1, with 7 bases that match TRBD1. The CDR3 totals 14 residues. The V and J ends lost 0 bases and 4 bases, in that order; junction bases with no gene match: 2. Germline CDR1 MRHNA, CDR2 SNTAGT. This CDR3 is CASSDSDRATEAFF. In nucleotides, the CDR3 is TGTGCCAGCAGTGACTCCGACAGGGCCACTGAAGCTTTCTTT.

This rearrangement joins TRBV4-2 to TRBJ2-3; possibly TRBD1 for D (6 bases). The V gene's germline CDR1 is LGHNA and CDR2 YNFKEQ. CDR3 length: 17 residues. The V gene lost 1 base and the J gene lost 3 bases, with 17 bases spanning the gap. The CDR3 protein is CASSQGSGGLGTDTQYF. Written as DNA, the CDR3 is TGTGCCAGCAGCCAAGGGTCTGGGGGCCTTGGTACAGATACGCAGTATTTT.

The chain's CDR3 is CASSLNPRTSEANEQFF. DNA of the CDR3: TGTGCCAGCAGCTTAAACCCCCGGACTAGCGAGGCCAATGAGCAGTTCTTC. The chain employs TRBV7-6 and TRBJ2-1, with 9 nucleotides matching TRBD2. J was trimmed by 6 bases and V by 2 bases; bases with no gene match: 11. Germline values: CDR1 SGHVS, CDR2 FNYEAQ. The length of the CDR3 is 17 residues.

The chain links TRBV5-1 to TRBJ2-1; 12 positions match TRBD2. CDR3 length: 17 residues. CDR1 is SGHRS and CDR2 is YFSETQ in the germline V gene. V was pared by 2 bases and J by 1 base, with 4 bases of the junction left unmatched. CDR3 DNA: TGCGCCAGCAGCTTCGCTAGCGGGAGGGATTCCTACAATGAGCAGTTCTTC. The encoded protein is CASSFASGRDSYNEQFF.

This sequence joins TRBV19 and TRBJ1-4, with TRBD1 identical over 9 bases. The CDR3 totals 15 residues. Germline loops: CDR1 LNHDA, CDR2 SQIVND (reference sequence). Losses at the gene ends were 5 bases for V and 4 bases for J; bases not matched to a gene: 5. The CDR3 region is CASSSQTGGNEKLFF. The CDR3 nucleotides are TGTGCCAGTAGTTCTCAGACAGGGGGTAATGAAAAACTGTTTTTT.

The chain has TRBV7-9 and TRBJ2-5; D possibly corresponds to TRBD2 (6 bases). Germline V gene sequence: CDR1 SEHNR, CDR2 FQNEAQ (reference sequence). CDR3 length: 13 amino acids. Trimming removed 5 bases at V and 7 bases at J, with 14 bases between. The CDR3 spells CASSQNTRGTQYF. DNA for the CDR3: TGTGCCAGCAGCCAGAACACGCGGGGGACCCAGTACTTC.

In this sample, this clone turned up a few times. CDR3 sequence: CASSLGETGAYEQYF. The CDR3 DNA is TGTGCCAGCAGCTTAGGGGAGACAGGAGCCTACGAGCAGTACTTC. V gene TRBV11-3 combines with J gene TRBJ2-7, with a weak D call TRBD1 (6 bases). The V and J ends lost 1 base and 2 bases respectively, with 12 bases between them. CDR1 is SGHNT and CDR2 is YENEEA in the germline V gene. The CDR3 is made up of 15 amino acids.

The chain recombines TRBV20-1 with TRBJ1-1; 7 nucleotides match TRBD1. The CDR3 is 11 amino acids. The germline CDR1 and CDR2 sequences are DFQATT and SNEGSKA (reference sequence). The CDR3 nucleotides read TGCAGGACAGGGAGGGGGACTGAAGCTTTCTTT. Residues: CRTGRGTEAFF.

This clone has only a few counts. The gene calls are TRBV28 and TRBJ2-1; no definite D call. CDR3 length: 13 amino acids. With 2 bases removed from V and 8 bases from J, the gap between germline ends came to 10 bases. Germline loops: CDR1 MDHEN, CDR2 SYDVKM. The chain's CDR3 is CASSLTSYDEQFF. CDR3 nucleotides: TGTGCCAGCAGTTTAACCAGTTACGATGAGCAGTTCTTC.

The chain links TRBV28 to TRBJ2-5; TRBD1 might be the D (5 bases). The V end lost 10 bases, the J end lost 5 bases, and 14 bases lay between the germline ends. Germline CDR1 is MDHEN and CDR2 is SYDVKM. This CDR3 region has 12 residues. CDR3 nucleotides: TGTGCCACCGCGACAGTCTCGGAGACCCAGTACTTC. Its protein is CATATVSETQYF.

The rearrangement joins TRBV5-1 to TRBJ2-2; 7 nucleotides match TRBD1. V was clipped by 2 bases and J by 5 bases; unmatched bases: 6. The CDR3 spans 15 residues. Germline V gene data show CDR1 as SGHRS and CDR2 as YFSETQ. CDR3 in amino acids: CASSLQGSETGELFF. The CDR3 region has the DNA TGCGCCAGCAGCTTACAGGGGAGTGAAACCGGGGAGCTGTTTTTT.

The rearrangement uses TRBV7-2 and TRBJ2-2; TRBD1 might be the D (6 bases). The V gene lost 5 bases and the J gene lost 4 bases, with 17 bases spanning the gap. The CDR3 is 16 residues long. Germline CDR1 SGHTA, CDR2 FQGNSA. The CDR3 spells CASSPGSTRGTGELFF. The CDR3 DNA sequence: TGTGCCAGCAGCCCGGGGTCAACCAGGGGCACCGGGGAGCTGTTTTTT.

The rearrangement joins TRBV5-1 to TRBJ2-5; TRBD1 matches at 7 bases. V gave up 0 bases and J gave up 4 bases; unmatched junction bases: 6. CDR3 length: 15 amino acids. Per the germline V gene, CDR1 is SGHRS and CDR2 is YFSETQ. The CDR3 is CASSLGQGSGETQYF. Written as DNA, the CDR3 is TGCGCCAGCAGCTTGGGACAGGGAAGTGGAGAGACCCAGTACTTC.

The rearrangement joins TRBV20-1 to TRBJ1-3, with D tentatively TRBD1 (5 bases). The CDR3 has 11 residues. Trimming removed 5 bases at V and 16 bases at J, with 18 bases between. The germline V gene encodes CDR1 DFQATT and CDR2 SNEGSKA (reference sequence). CDR3 sequence reads: CSASKGVSSYF. The DNA for the CDR3 is TGCAGTGCTTCCAAAGGGGTATCTTCTTATTTT.

The chain employs TRBV12-3 or TRBV12-4 and TRBJ2-5; D is unresolved. The V gene lost 5 bases and the J gene lost 1 base, with 5 bases spanning the gap. The CDR3 loop spans 12 amino acids. The CDR3 loop reads CASSLTQETQYF. The CDR3, as DNA: TGTGCCAGCAGTCTGACCCAAGAGACCCAGTACTTC.

The count of this clone is one. This sequence joins TRBV3-1 (or the pseudogene TRBV3-2) and TRBJ2-1, with TRBD2 matching over 10 bases. The trim removed 4 bases at V and 7 bases at J, leaving 13 bases unmatched. This CDR3 comprises 17 residues. The germline CDR1 and CDR2 sequences are LGHDT and YNNKEL (reference sequence). CDR3 sequence: CASSRTPGLASKNEQFF. The CDR3 nucleotides are TGTGCCAGCAGCCGCACTCCGGGACTAGCGTCTAAAAATGAGCAGTTCTTC.

This chain joins TRBV7-9 and TRBJ2-3, with 7 positions matching TRBD2. Trimming cost V 5 bases and J 3 bases; bases outside gene matches: 8. This CDR3 region has 15 residues. The germline gives CDR1 SEHNR, CDR2 FQNEAQ (reference sequence). The chain's CDR3 is CASSAGLGETDTQYF. CDR3 nucleotides: TGTGCCAGCAGCGCCGGACTAGGGGAGACAGATACGCAGTATTTT.

V and J are TRBV24-1 and TRBJ2-3, with D perhaps TRBD2 (6 bases). The germline CDR1 and CDR2 sequences are KGHDR and SFDVKD. The CDR3 covers 13 residues. V lost 9 bases and J lost 1, with 10 bases in between. The DNA of the CDR3 is TGTGCCACCCACGGAGGGGGCACAGATACGCAGTATTTT. Amino acid sequence: CATHGGGTDTQYF.

The CDR3 DNA follows: TGTGCCAGCAGCTTAGCGAGAGGACGGCGACCAAGCGGCTACACCTTC. This translates into CASSLARGRRPSGYTF. The genes are TRBV7-8 and TRBJ1-2; the D is unclear. The CDR3 loop spans 16 amino acids. The germline V and J ends were trimmed by 0 bases and 8 bases, with 19 bases remaining between them. CDR1 is SGHVS and CDR2 is FQNEAQ in the germline V gene. Full variable domain (missing parts from reference TRBV7-8 and TRBJ1-2): GAGVSQSPRYKVAKRGQDVALRCDPISGHVSLFWYQQALGQGPEFLTYFQNEAQLDKSGLPSDRFFAERPEGSVSTLKIQRTQQEDSAVYLCASSLARGRRPSGYTFGSGTRLTVV.

This chain joins TRBV5-1 and TRBJ2-2; 7 bases align to TRBD1. Germline assignment: CDR1 SGHRS and CDR2 YFSETQ. The CDR3 runs to 15 residues. V shed 4 bases and J 0 bases; nucleotides not matched to a gene: 3. The CDR3 loop reads CASSTGESNTGELFF. CDR3 in DNA: TGCGCCAGCAGCACAGGGGAGTCGAACACCGGGGAGCTGTTTTTT. Combining the CDR3 with reference TRBV5-1 and TRBJ2-2 gives the whole variable domain KAGVTQTPRYLIKTRGQQVTLSCSPISGHRSVSWYQQTPGQGLQFLFEYFSETQRNKGNFPGRFSGRQFSNSRSEMNVSTLELGDSALYLCASSTGESNTGELFFGEGSRLTVL.

This sequence joins TRBV6-5 and TRBJ1-2; a weak D match, TRBD1 (6 bases). Trimming stripped 6 bases from V and 4 bases from J, with 12 bases between. Germline V lookup: CDR1 MNHEY, CDR2 SVGAGI. CDR3 length: 13 residues. CDR3 sequence: CASSRQVSYGYTF. In nucleotides, the CDR3 is TGTGCCAGCAGCAGACAGGTTTCCTATGGCTACACCTTC.

The J gene is TRBJ1-2, the V gene TRBV5-4, with 10 bases identical to TRBD1. Looked up from germline, CDR1 is SGHNT and CDR2 is YYREEE (reference sequence). The ends lost 4 bases at V and 7 bases at J; junction bases unmatched: 10. This CDR3 spans 15 amino acids. The CDR3 protein is CASSAPGQGKSGYTF. The CDR3, as DNA: TGTGCCAGCAGCGCTCCGGGACAGGGGAAATCTGGCTACACCTTC.